The present T cell receptor beta chain was sequenced within a study of T-cell reconstitution after alpha-beta-depleted transplantation in children. V lost 3 bases to trimming and J lost 4 bases, with 9 bases between them. Germline CDR1 KGHSH, CDR2 LQKENI. The CDR3 contains 13 residues. Molecular barcoding with unique molecular identifiers was used for the TCRbeta library. TCRdb re-derived calls from the PCR reads in MiXCR, one entry per CDR3 protein. The repertoire holds a few hundred thousand distinct CDR3 sequences, with approximately 9% as singletons. This chain uses TRBV18 with TRBJ1-1; D possibly corresponds to TRBD1 (6 bases). The sample here was PBMCs from the stem cell graft donor, taken from the stem cell graft. This TCR came from a human donor who donated a stem cell graft to a child with acute lymphoblastic leukemia. The CDR3 reads CASSPNRVTEAFF. The CDR3 bases are TGTGCCAGCTCACCTAACAGGGTCACTGAAGCTTTCTTT.